Listed below are T cell receptor beta chains from one sample, sequenced in a study of regulatory T cells in long-lasting Graves disease. TCRdb fed the multiplex PCR reads into MiXCR, producing one record per CDR3 protein. The sample gives hundreds of thousands of distinct CDR3 sequences, around a sixth of which show up once; around a fifth is in the top ten. This specimen consisted of peripheral blood mononuclear cells (PBMCs), obtained at new diagnosis, from a patient treated with antithyroid drugs. These receptors originate from a female donor with Graves disease. The CDR3 runs from the conserved cysteine through the conserved F or W. A D gene is named only where the DNA matches it firmly. Where a row states a size, it is once, few, many or the class of an expanded clone; other rows omit it.

d_call,j_call,clone_size,v_call,cdr3_length,cdr3_aa,cdr3_nt
TRBD2,TRBJ2-4,.,TRBV9,18,CASSVGSERGLSGDIQYF,TGTGCCAGCAGCGTAGGATCCGAGCGGGGGCTTTCGGGTGACATTCAGTACTTC
.,TRBJ2-7,many,TRBV20-1,14,CSARDKAPSYEQYF,TGCAGTGCTAGAGATAAGGCCCCCTCCTACGAGCAGTACTTC
.,TRBJ2-5,many,TRBV19,14,CASSIWVGEETQYF,TGTGCCAGTAGTATCTGGGTCGGAGAAGAGACCCAGTACTTC
.,TRBJ1-2,.,TRBV20-1,12,CSALTGNYGYTF,TGCAGTGCTCTAACAGGGAACTATGGCTACACCTTC
.,TRBJ2-2,many,TRBV3-1,14,CASRSGRGTGELFF,TGTGCCAGCAGATCAGGGAGAGGCACCGGGGAGCTGTTTTTT
.,TRBJ1-4,many,TRBV28,10,CASRQEKLFF,TGTGCCAGCAGGCAGGAAAAACTGTTTTTT
.,TRBJ2-3,many,TRBV24-1,16,CATSDLGRGAGDTQYF,TGTGCCACCAGTGATTTAGGCCGGGGGGCAGGGGATACGCAGTATTTT
.,TRBJ2-7,many,TRBV27,14,CASSLWGRSYEQYF,TGTGCCAGCAGTTTATGGGGTCGGTCCTACGAGCAGTACTTC
.,TRBJ1-5,once,TRBV9,14,CASSPAGNNQPQHF,TGTGCCAGCAGCCCGGCGGGGAACAATCAGCCCCAGCATTTT
TRBD1,TRBJ1-5,.,TRBV18,16,CASSPRGDRSNQPQHF,TGTGCCAGCTCACCAAGAGGGGACAGGAGCAATCAGCCCCAGCATTTT
.,TRBJ1-1,many,TRBV13,13,CASSPGSQLEAFF,TGTGCCAGCAGCCCCGGCAGCCAACTTGAAGCTTTCTTT
TRBD2,TRBJ2-3,many,TRBV2,16,CASSGKRGEGGDTQYF,TGTGCCAGCAGCGGAAAGCGGGGTGAGGGAGGGGATACGCAGTATTTT
.,TRBJ1-2,many,TRBV11-2,14,CASSLVPRDYGYTF,TGTGCCAGCAGCTTAGTACCCAGGGACTATGGCTACACCTTC
.,TRBJ1-4,many,TRBV12-3/TRBV12-4,14,CASSARGEDEKLFF,TGTGCCAGCAGTGCGCGGGGAGAAGATGAAAAACTGTTTTTT
.,TRBJ1-2,many,TRBV5-5,14,CASSGSPDLSGYTF,TGTGCCAGCAGCGGCAGCCCCGACCTGTCTGGCTACACCTTC
.,TRBJ2-2,many,TRBV24-1,14,CATSDFGTAGELFF,TGTGCCACCAGTGATTTTGGGACGGCCGGGGAGCTGTTTTTT
.,TRBJ2-2,.,TRBV19,11,CASRSTGELFF,TGTGCCAGTAGGAGCACCGGGGAGCTGTTTTTT
.,TRBJ1-6,.,TRBV6-1,14,CASSPRGDGSPLHF,TGTGCCAGCAGTCCACGAGGGGATGGCTCACCCCTCCACTTT
.,TRBJ2-5,few,TRBV7-2,16,CASSFESTSRWETQYF,TGTGCCAGCAGCTTTGAGTCGACATCCAGGTGGGAGACCCAGTACTTC
TRBD1,TRBJ2-5,.,TRBV20-1,15,CSGKGGPKNQETQYF,TGCAGTGGAAAAGGGGGCCCAAAAAACCAAGAGACCCAGTACTTC
.,TRBJ2-3,many,TRBV11-2,14,CASSLKPSTDTQYF,TGTGCCAGCAGCCTCAAGCCTAGCACAGATACGCAGTATTTT
TRBD2,TRBJ2-6,.,TRBV13,20,CASSLVGVAGEYSGANVLTF,TGTGCCAGCAGCCTCGTAGGGGTAGCGGGAGAATACTCTGGGGCCAACGTCCTGACTTTC
TRBD2,TRBJ2-1,many,TRBV5-5,14,CASSIGTSYNEQFF,TGTGCCAGCAGCATCGGGACTAGCTACAATGAGCAGTTCTTC
.,TRBJ1-5,many,TRBV4-1,15,CASSQGEGTNQPQHF,TGCGCCAGCAGCCAAGGGGAGGGTACGAATCAGCCCCAGCATTTT
TRBD2,TRBJ2-1,many,TRBV2,14,CASSYSGRGGEQFF,TGTGCCAGCAGTTATAGCGGGAGAGGGGGTGAGCAGTTCTTC
TRBD1,TRBJ2-1,many,TRBV20-1,15,CSARVGQGALNEQFF,TGCAGTGCTAGAGTGGGTCAGGGGGCATTGAATGAGCAGTTCTTC
.,TRBJ2-3,few,TRBV5-6,20,CASSLSLRASQQLRADTQYF,TGTGCCAGCAGCCTGTCCCTCAGGGCTTCCCAACAGTTAAGGGCAGATACGCAGTATTTT
.,TRBJ2-2,many,TRBV14,13,CASSQEVTGELFF,TGTGCCAGCAGCCAAGAGGTCACCGGGGAGCTGTTTTTT